This T cell receptor (beta chain) was sequenced for a study of response to subunit inactivated influenza vaccine. TCRdb called the RT-PCR reads again in MiXCR, with one record for every CDR3 protein. The repertoire includes about 780,000 distinct CDR3 sequences, around a sixth of them detected once, and about 11% sits in the top ten. CDR3 size: 12 residues. CDR1 DFQATT and CDR2 SNEGSKA come from the germline V gene (reference sequence). V shed 3 bases and J shed 3 bases, with 8 bases lying between them. The source was PBMCs from blood, collected more than 4 days after vaccination. This TCR derives from a man aged 50-60 years who received an inactivated influenza vaccine. The chain combines TRBV20-1 with TRBJ1-2; D remains unclear. CDR3 sequence (DNA): TGCAGTGCTAGGAAAAGGGACTATGGCTACACCTTC. Amino acids: CSARKRDYGYTF.